One TCR beta chain is described in this entry. This clone was counted between two and nine times. The target of this receptor is not known. The CDR3 end is not reached by the read, which stops 3 residues before it; the germline J gene fills it in. This sample also contains other DNA sequences that code for the same CDR3. The data belong to a study of T cell clonality in common variable immunodeficiency (dated by TCRdb to the mid-2010s). What the research found in general, with its limitations: Even though DNA input was the same, control samples had an average of approximately 82,000 unique sequences each, compared with roughly 30,000 in CVID samples. Differences among patients in the CVID cohort limited the correlations between repertoire features and clinical complications. Increased TCRbeta clonality was found in CVID subjects compared with healthy controls (t-test p = 0.018), with the increase being most characteristic of about a third of subjects. Reportedly, TCRbeta sequences from CVID had fewer deletions and N-nucleotide insertions, and highly modified clones with 13 or more V deletions were absent from CVID. Healthy controls shared more TCRbeta clones with each other than CVID subjects shared among themselves (p < 0.0001). The authors noted that sequencing repertoires of T cell subpopulations would be needed to clarify what caused the increased clonality in CVID.

Predominantly Caucasian heritage was noted among both the CVID patients and the healthy controls. Heparinized peripheral whole blood samples of about 5 to 8 ml were collected from each donor. TCRbeta CDR3 repertoires were sequenced from genomic DNA of adults with common variable immune deficiency (CVID) and healthy adult controls. The control group comprised some 22 healthy adult volunteers, some 12 female and approximately 10 male, aged roughly 23 to 66 years with a mean age of approximately 30. Diluted blood was density-centrifuged over Hypaque 1077 or Ficoll-Paque to isolate peripheral blood mononuclear cells. Genomic DNA was extracted from unsorted mononuclear cells by Qiagen column purification or by a centrifugation-based method. For sequencing, equivalent amounts of genomic DNA were input from CVID and control samples. For every sample, a 60 bp segment covering the rearranged TCRbeta CDR3 region was amplified and then sequenced. TCRbeta amplification used the immunoSEQ assay, a bias-corrected multiplex PCR with high-throughput sequencing. In the original analysis: Every unique nucleotide sequence counted as a clone and was annotated with V, D and J genes, copy number and frequency. Sequences were labeled productive if in frame, and non-productive if out of frame or containing stop codons. As previously described, clonality was calculated on the basis of Shannon's entropy. Mean CDR3 Kyte-Doolittle hydropathy was derived from the predicted amino acid sequences of productive clones. Hierarchical clustering of scaled V gene usage was performed with the R hclust function using Manhattan distance and complete linkage. Sharing of clones by CDR3 amino acid sequence was evaluated by resampling 12 repertoires per group over 100 rounds. Repertoires were searched for 70 published EBV-specific and a few hundred published CMV-specific TCRbeta sequences. A couple of CVID samples yielding fewer than 10,000 sequences were excluded from analysis, leaving over 35 CVID repertoires. TCRdb stores this immuneACCESS table with in-frame sequences only. Part of the clones is absent; in the studies checked, under half of the shortfall reflects unresolved V genes, and no reason is known for the rest. The DNA was the basis for D and trimming; V, J and clone size are from that table. The sample records some 42,000 clones, none occurring a single time. The top ten clones comprise over 1.1% of the sample.

Trimming removed 2 bases from V and 0 bases from J, leaving 20 bases between the germline ends. From a lookup of the germline V gene (reference sequence), CDR1 and CDR2 are LNHDA and SQIVND. The CDR3 sequence holds 20 residues, the cysteine and phenylalanine included. The CDR3 was read in part: 51 bases, with the frame set at base 1. The specimen sequenced was peripheral blood mononuclear cells. The sequence was collected from a person aged 18 to 70 in good health. The chain is encoded by TRBV19 joined to TRBJ1-6; a tentative D call is TRBD1 (5 bases match). The CDR3 protein is CASSIFPPDRRSSYNSPLHF. The part of the CDR3 DNA that was read is TGTGCCAGTAGTATATTCCCCCCCGACAGAAGAAGCTCCTATAATTCACCC.